The 23 T cell receptor beta chains presented below share a single source sample, sequenced in a study of cytomegalovirus exposure and HLA in healthy donors. The study ran its PCR with 60 Vbeta and 13 Jbeta primers. Sequencing used immunoSEQ multiplex PCR; TCRdb keeps in-frame clones, though not all of them. The sample records under 200,000 clones, 80% to 90% being singletons. The specimen was PBMCs. The receptors originated from a man aged 18 to 30 in good health and CMV-seronegative.

This clone was observed a single time. V usage is TRBV9 and J usage is TRBJ1-2, with 8 bases identical to TRBD1. Per germline, CDR1 SGDLS and CDR2 YYNGEE. The junction had 3 bases not matched to a gene; V was cut back by 2 bases and J by 6 bases. The CDR3 is 13 amino acids. The CDR3 DNA reads TGTGCCAGCAGCGTCCCAGGGGGCGATGGCTACACCTTC. It is translated as CASSVPGGDGYTF.

This chain joins TRBV5-1 and TRBJ1-1; D call uncertain. The V gene lost 4 bases and the J gene lost 2 bases, with 9 bases spanning the gap. The CDR3 is made up of 13 amino acids. In germline, CDR1 is SGHRS, CDR2 YFSETQ. The CDR3 region has the DNA TGCGCCAGCAGCGAGAATCCCAACACTGAAGCTTTCTTT. It encodes CASSENPNTEAFF.

The CDR3 nucleotides read TGTGCCAGCAGCCCCAGGGGGCGAACTAATGAAAAACTGTTTTTT. Protein sequence: CASSPRGRTNEKLFF. This chain connects TRBV7-2 to TRBJ1-4; 8 positions agree with TRBD1. Germline assignment: CDR1 SGHTA and CDR2 FQGNSA. This CDR3 is built from 15 residues. With 5 bases clipped from V and 1 base from J, the junction kept 3 bases outside the gene matches. Supplemented by reference TRBV7-2 and TRBJ1-4, the full variable domain reads GAGVSQSPSNKVTEKGKDVELRCDPISGHTALYWYRQSLGQGLEFLIYFQGNSAPDKSGLPSDRFSAERTGGSVSTLTIQRTQQEDSAVYLCASSPRGRTNEKLFFGSGTQLSVL.

This chain uses TRBV7-2 with TRBJ2-5; D ambiguous. CDR3 length equals 14 residues. CDR1 is SGHTA, CDR2 FQGNSA, per germline. Trimming took off 5 bases at V and 1 base at J, with 11 bases between the two ends. The CDR3 spells CASSLAGPQETQYF. CDR3 coding DNA: TGTGCCAGCAGCCTCGCTGGGCCCCAAGAGACCCAGTACTTC. Drawing the rest from reference TRBV7-2 and TRBJ2-5, the complete variable domain is GAGVSQSPSNKVTEKGKDVELRCDPISGHTALYWYRQSLGQGLEFLIYFQGNSAPDKSGLPSDRFSAERTGGSVSTLTIQRTQQEDSAVYLCASSLAGPQETQYFGPGTRLLVL.

The rearrangement joins TRBV15 to TRBJ1-5; weak D call: TRBD1 (5 bases). V lost 0 bases and J 2 bases, leaving 14 bases between the germline ends. The CDR3 consists of 17 residues. Germline values: CDR1 LNHNV, CDR2 YYDKDF (reference sequence). For the CDR3, the DNA is TGTGCCACCAGCAGAGAAAGGGAGGGGTTCGGCAATCAGCCCCAGCATTTT. Its protein is CATSREREGFGNQPQHF.

This chain links TRBV7-8 with TRBJ2-1; TRBD2 might be the D (6 bases). This CDR3 spans 13 amino acids. The V gene's germline CDR1 is SGHVS and CDR2 FQNEAQ. V was trimmed by 0 bases and J by 9 bases, leaving 9 bases between them. The DNA for the CDR3 is TGTGCCAGCAGCTTAGCGCTGGAGGGTGAGCAGTTCTTC. Residues: CASSLALEGEQFF.

The chain employs TRBV10-3 and TRBJ1-5; no firm D call. Trimming removed 6 bases at V and 5 bases at J, with 11 bases between. The CDR3 sequence is 13 residues long. The V gene's germline CDR1 is ENHRY and CDR2 SYGVKD. DNA of the CDR3: TGTGCCATCAGAGAGGGCCCCCATCAGCCCCAGCATTTT. It specifies CAIREGPHQPQHF.

CDR3 nucleotide sequence: TGTGCCAGCAGTCCTCCCCCCCCGGGGAGGGGTCAGCCCCAGCATTTT. This sequence encodes CASSPPPPGRGQPQHF. V gene TRBV28 combines with J gene TRBJ1-5; D perhaps matches TRBD1 (5 bases). There are 16 residues in the CDR3. V gave up 5 bases and J gave up 6 bases, with 20 bases separating them. Germline loops: CDR1 MDHEN, CDR2 SYDVKM.

This chain links TRBV19 with TRBJ1-2; 10 bases agree with TRBD1. This CDR3 has 15 amino acids. V shed 2 bases and J 3 bases; nucleotides not matched to a gene: 3. Germline values: CDR1 LNHDA, CDR2 SQIVND (reference sequence). The CDR3 region has the DNA TGTGCCAGTAGTATATCCGGGACAGGGGACTATGGCTACACCTTC. This codes for CASSISGTGDYGYTF.

V and J are TRBV7-9 and TRBJ2-7, with TRBD1 matching 9 bases. This CDR3 spans 14 amino acids. In germline, CDR1 is SEHNR, CDR2 FQNEAQ (reference sequence). V trimming: 3 bases; J trimming: 6 bases; junction bases outside the gene matches: 6. CDR3 nucleotides: TGTGCCAGCAGCTTGGGGACAGGGATATCCGAGCAGTACTTC. This sequence encodes CASSLGTGISEQYF. The variable domain in full, completed from reference TRBV7-9 and TRBJ2-7, reads DTGVSQNPRHKITKRGQNVTFRCDPISEHNRLYWYRQTLGQGPEFLTYFQNEAQLEKSRLLSDRFSAERPKGSFSTLEIQRTEQGDSAMYLCASSLGTGISEQYFGPGTRLTVT.

The chain uses TRBV6-1 and TRBJ1-5; weak D call: TRBD1 (5 bases). Deletions cut 6 bases from V and 0 bases from J, with 12 bases between. The CDR3 covers 15 residues. Germline V lookup: CDR1 MNHNS, CDR2 SASEGT. The CDR3, as DNA: TGTGCCAGCAGACTACAGGATTATAGCAATCAGCCCCAGCATTTT. Translating gives CASRLQDYSNQPQHF.

The chain has TRBV6-5 and TRBJ2-3; a weak D match, TRBD2 (5 bases). Germline V gene lookup returns CDR1 MNHEY and CDR2 SVGAGI. The CDR3 has 15 amino acids. Trimming removed 7 bases at V and 4 bases at J, with 18 bases between. CDR3 DNA: TGTGCCAGCAAGGACTCGCCCGGGCCGGCAGATACGCAGTATTTT. Its protein product is CASKDSPGPADTQYF.

The chain joins TRBV25-1 to TRBJ1-1, with 9 bases identical to TRBD1. CDR1 is MGHDK and CDR2 is SYGVNS in the germline V gene. The CDR3 runs 16 residues. V lost 3 bases and J lost 0; bases outside the gene matches: 5. CDR3 in amino acids: CASSEGTGTLNTEAFF. As DNA, the CDR3 is TGTGCCAGCAGTGAGGGGACAGGGACGCTGAACACTGAAGCTTTCTTT.

The chain combines TRBV10-3 with TRBJ1-1; 10 positions match TRBD1. This CDR3 is built from 15 residues. CDR1 and CDR2 from the germline V gene are ENHRY and SYGVKD. The ends lost 4 bases at V and 6 bases at J; junction bases unmatched: 8. The CDR3 sequence is CAISARQGASAEAFF. CDR3 nucleotides: TGTGCCATCAGTGCAAGACAGGGGGCGTCGGCTGAAGCTTTCTTT.

The chain joins TRBV7-9 to TRBJ1-4; D call uncertain. Trimming took off 5 bases at V and 8 bases at J, with 12 bases between the two ends. The CDR3 spans 13 residues. CDR1 and CDR2 from the germline V gene are SEHNR and FQNEAQ (reference sequence). CDR3: CASSPRDKEKLFF. CDR3 nucleotides: TGTGCCAGCAGCCCCCGAGACAAGGAAAAACTGTTTTTT. Based on the CDR3 plus reference TRBV7-9 and TRBJ1-4, the full variable domain is DTGVSQNPRHKITKRGQNVTFRCDPISEHNRLYWYRQTLGQGPEFLTYFQNEAQLEKSRLLSDRFSAERPKGSFSTLEIQRTEQGDSAMYLCASSPRDKEKLFFGSGTQLSVL.

This clone has only a few counts. V gene TRBV7-9 combines with J gene TRBJ2-7, with 9 bases aligning to TRBD1. Germline assignment: CDR1 SEHNR and CDR2 FQNEAQ (reference sequence). The CDR3 totals 13 residues. The V segment lost 8 bases and the J segment 4 bases; nucleotides outside the gene matches: 6. Here the CDR3 reads CASYGTGLYEQYF. The CDR3 bases are TGTGCCAGCTACGGGACAGGGCTATACGAGCAGTACTTC.

This chain joins TRBV28 and TRBJ2-5; tentatively, D is TRBD1 (6 bases). The J call is uncertain, as TRBJ2-7 better fits the DNA end. Per germline, CDR1 MDHEN and CDR2 SYDVKM. CDR3 length equals 16 residues. This chain's CDR3 is CASRGVGALVYNEQYF. CDR3 sequence (DNA): TGTGCCAGCAGAGGGGTGGGGGCACTCGTCTACAACGAGCAGTACTTC.

This clone was counted only a few times. This chain uses TRBV6-5 with TRBJ2-2; the D gene is possibly TRBD2 (6 bases). CDR3 length: 14 amino acids. Trimming removed 8 bases from V and 4 bases from J, with 14 bases in between. Per the germline V gene, CDR1 is MNHEY and CDR2 is SVGAGI. The CDR3 sequence is CASGSGLSTGELFF. CDR3 sequence (DNA): TGTGCCAGCGGCTCGGGACTTTCCACCGGGGAGCTGTTTTTT.

The chain links TRBV5-5 to TRBJ1-1, with 10 bases that match TRBD1. The CDR3 runs to 16 residues. Looked up from germline, CDR1 is SGHKS and CDR2 is YYEKEE (reference sequence). The trim removed 4 bases at V and 4 bases at J, leaving 10 bases unmatched. DNA of the CDR3: TGTGCCAGCAGCCGGCGACAGGGGGCTGGGGGCACTGAAGCTTTCTTT. Translation gives CASSRRQGAGGTEAFF.

The rearrangement joins TRBV12-5 to TRBJ2-1; 8 bases fit TRBD1. Germline trimming cut 1 base from V and 10 bases from J; bases unmatched to any gene: 6. CDR1 is LGHNT, CDR2 FRNRAP, per germline. The CDR3 is 14 amino acids. The DNA for the CDR3 is TGTGCTAGTGGTTTGGATCAGGGGGCCAGGGAGCAGTTCTTC. Amino acids: CASGLDQGAREQFF.

This sequence joins TRBV18 and TRBJ1-1; D is unclear. V gave up 0 bases and J gave up 0 bases, with 8 bases separating them. Germline V gene sequence: CDR1 KGHSH, CDR2 LQKENI. This CDR3 comprises 15 residues. CDR3 protein: CASSPPNRVNTEAFF. CDR3 sequence (DNA): TGTGCCAGCTCACCACCGAACAGAGTGAACACTGAAGCTTTCTTT. Together with reference TRBV18 and TRBJ1-1, the CDR3 gives the full variable domain: NAGVMQNPRHLVRRRGQEARLRCSPMKGHSHVYWYRQLPEEGLKFMVYLQKENIIDESGMPKERFSAEFPKEGPSILRIQQVVRGDSAAYFCASSPPNRVNTEAFFGQGTRLTVV.

The chain links TRBV11-3 to TRBJ1-4; 8 nucleotides match TRBD1. Germline assignment: CDR1 SGHNT and CDR2 YENEEA. V was pared by 5 bases and J by 8 bases, with 10 bases of the junction left unmatched. The CDR3 totals 15 residues. The CDR3 bases are TGTGCCAGCAGCCCCAGGGACAGGAGATACGAAAAACTGTTTTTT. Its protein is CASSPRDRRYEKLFF.

The chain links TRBV11-2 to TRBJ2-7, with 7 bases that match TRBD1. Germline V gives CDR1 SGHAT, CDR2 FQNNGV. The length of the CDR3 is 15 residues. J gave up 2 bases and V 8 bases, and 12 bases lay outside the gene matches. As DNA, the CDR3 is TGTGCCAGCGACTGGACAGGCCTATCCCCCTACGAGCAGTACTTC. Amino acids: CASDWTGLSPYEQYF.